Included here is one T cell receptor beta chain sequence, with context. TCRdb's copy holds only in-frame clones and misses some; the assay was immunoSEQ multiplex PCR. The sample has about 66,000 clones; roughly 88% are singletons. These data come from a study of technical replicates of blood from several donors. This CDR3 region has 13 residues. In germline, CDR1 is SGHVS, CDR2 FQNEAQ. With 4 bases removed from V and 1 base from J, the gap between germline ends came to 7 bases. The gene calls are TRBV7-8 and TRBJ1-1, with D possibly matching TRBD1 (5 bases). The sequenced material came from PBMCs. The receptor comes from a human donor in good health. Some clones in this sample may be carry-over from other donors' samples. Here the CDR3 reads CASSYTGNTEAFF. In nucleotides, the CDR3 is TGTGCCAGCAGCTATACAGGGAACACTGAAGCTTTCTTT.